This TCR beta chain was captured by sequencing in a study of chemoradiotherapy in HPV16-positive cancers. The wider study: Candidate HPV-specific T-cell clones and common TCR motifs came from functional assays in two HPV16-positive patients. Regarding the study as a whole: Better recurrence-free survival went with HPV-responsive T-cell expansion in HPV16-positive patients. Candidate HPV-specific clones and E7-related TCR motifs grew in tumor during treatment.

The CDR3 has 13 residues. Germline assignment: CDR1 GTSNPN and CDR2 SVGIG (reference sequence). With 5 bases removed from V and 2 bases from J, the gap between germline ends came to 12 bases. As to this clone: Its antigen is not known.

Repertoires were sampled repeatedly during chemoradiotherapy. Profiling relied on immunoSEQ multiplex PCR, and the TCRdb table lists in-frame clones only, not all of them. Of about 15,000 clones in the sample, under 85% were seen once. This sequence originates from a human donor with HPV-associated anogenital cancer. This specimen was collected from a patient who underwent chemoradiotherapy. The chain combines TRBV30 with TRBJ1-1; tentatively, D is TRBD1 (6 bases). The CDR3 here is CAWSGTPNTEAFF. CDR3 DNA: TGTGCCTGGTCCGGGACACCCAACACTGAAGCTTTCTTT.